These T cell receptor beta chains were read from a single sample in a study of CD8+CD57+ T cells in acquired aplastic anemia. In TCRdb, the reads were re-called with MiXCR into one record per CDR3 protein. The profile shows under 500,000 distinct CDR3 sequences, 25% to 40% of them singletons. The sequenced sample was sorted CD4+, CD8+, or CD8+CD57+ T cells (not recorded which) from PBMCs. The receptors derive from a human donor with aplastic anemia. Each CDR3 is given with its conserved first and last residue. The D gene is left open where the match is weak. Part of the rows lack a size; the others show once, few, many or a class for expanded clones.

d_call: -
j_call: TRBJ2-1
clone_size: -
v_call: TRBV7-9
cdr3_nt: TGTGCCAGCAGCTTTAATGAGCAGTTCTTC
cdr3_aa: CASSFNEQFF

d_call: TRBD2
j_call: TRBJ2-1
clone_size: -
v_call: TRBV9
cdr3_nt: TGTGCCAGCAGCCGGGGGGCTAGCGGGTACGTTGAGCAGTTCTTC
cdr3_aa: CASSRGASGYVEQFF

d_call: -
j_call: TRBJ2-3
clone_size: -
v_call: TRBV6-5
cdr3_nt: TGTGCCAGCAGTTACTCTTCCCCCACAGATACGCAGTATTTT
cdr3_aa: CASSYSSPTDTQYF

d_call: -
j_call: TRBJ1-1
clone_size: -
v_call: TRBV24-1
cdr3_nt: TGTGCCACCAGTGATCCCCTGGGGGCGAGGGACACTGAAGCTTTCTTT
cdr3_aa: CATSDPLGARDTEAFF

d_call: -
j_call: TRBJ1-3
clone_size: -
v_call: TRBV19
cdr3_nt: TGTGCCAGTACCAACCCACACTGG
cdr3_aa: CASTNPHW

d_call: -
j_call: TRBJ1-5
clone_size: few
v_call: TRBV3-1
cdr3_nt: TGTGCCAGCAGCCAAGATTGGACAAATCAGCCCCAGCATTTT
cdr3_aa: CASSQDWTNQPQHF

d_call: TRBD1
j_call: TRBJ2-7
clone_size: -
v_call: TRBV7-2
cdr3_nt: TGTGCCAGCAGCTTAGGTACAGGGGTGTCCGAGCAGTACTTC
cdr3_aa: CASSLGTGVSEQYF

d_call: -
j_call: TRBJ1-5
clone_size: few
v_call: TRBV6-1
cdr3_nt: TGTGCCACTTCCGTTGTTTATAGCAATCAGCCCCAGCATTTT
cdr3_aa: CATSVVYSNQPQHF

d_call: -
j_call: TRBJ2-5
clone_size: few
v_call: TRBV5-8
cdr3_nt: TGTGCCAGCAGCGCCTTGGGAGAGACCCAGTACTTC
cdr3_aa: CASSALGETQYF

d_call: TRBD1
j_call: TRBJ2-7
clone_size: many
v_call: TRBV5-1
cdr3_nt: TGCGCCAGCAGCCGGACAGGGATCCTCTCCTACGAGCAGTACTTC
cdr3_aa: CASSRTGILSYEQYF

d_call: TRBD1
j_call: TRBJ1-1
clone_size: few
v_call: TRBV19
cdr3_nt: TGTGCCAGTAGTACTAGGGACAGGAAGAACACTGAAGCTTTCTTT
cdr3_aa: CASSTRDRKNTEAFF

d_call: TRBD1
j_call: TRBJ1-6
clone_size: many
v_call: TRBV5-1
cdr3_nt: TGCGCCAGCAGCTTGGGTTCGGGACAGGGGAATTCACCCCTCCACTTT
cdr3_aa: CASSLGSGQGNSPLHF

d_call: -
j_call: TRBJ1-6
clone_size: -
v_call: TRBV2
cdr3_nt: TGTGCCAGCAGACCGTCCAGGGACTCCTATAATTCACCCCTCCACTTT
cdr3_aa: CASRPSRDSYNSPLHF

d_call: -
j_call: TRBJ1-6
clone_size: -
v_call: TRBV20-1
cdr3_nt: TGCAGTGCTTTGGCAGGGTTAAGTAATTCACCCCTCCACTTT
cdr3_aa: CSALAGLSNSPLHF

d_call: -
j_call: TRBJ2-7
clone_size: -
v_call: TRBV30
cdr3_nt: TGTGCCTGGAGGGCGGCGGGGCGCTTGGGCGAGCAGTACTTC
cdr3_aa: CAWRAAGRLGEQYF

d_call: TRBD1
j_call: TRBJ1-5
clone_size: many
v_call: TRBV12-3/TRBV12-4
cdr3_nt: TGTGCCAGCAGTTACAGGGGCGACGGTCAGCCCCAGCATTTT
cdr3_aa: CASSYRGDGQPQHF

d_call: -
j_call: TRBJ1-1
clone_size: few
v_call: TRBV5-6
cdr3_nt: TGTGCCAGCAGCTTGATCCCCGAGAACACTGAAGCTTTCTTT
cdr3_aa: CASSLIPENTEAFF

d_call: TRBD2
j_call: TRBJ2-5
clone_size: many
v_call: TRBV12-3/TRBV12-4
cdr3_nt: TGTGCCAGCCGCAATAGCGGGGGTAAAGAGACCCAGTACTTC
cdr3_aa: CASRNSGGKETQYF

d_call: -
j_call: TRBJ2-3
clone_size: -
v_call: TRBV6-1
cdr3_nt: TGTGCCAGCAGTGACCCCTTGTCACAGTATTTT
cdr3_aa: CASSDPLSQYF

d_call: -
j_call: TRBJ1-1
clone_size: many
v_call: TRBV20-1
cdr3_nt: TGCAGTGCTAGGGGGGGAGTGAACACTGAAGCTTTCTTT
cdr3_aa: CSARGGVNTEAFF

d_call: -
j_call: TRBJ1-3
clone_size: few
v_call: TRBV30
cdr3_nt: TGTGCCTGGAGGGACGCTACAGGGTCTGGAAACACCATATATTTT
cdr3_aa: CAWRDATGSGNTIYF

d_call: -
j_call: TRBJ2-7
clone_size: many
v_call: TRBV20-1
cdr3_nt: TGCAGTGCTAGTCCTGATACGGGACACTGGGAGCAGTACTTC
cdr3_aa: CSASPDTGHWEQYF

d_call: TRBD1
j_call: TRBJ2-7
clone_size: few
v_call: TRBV7-7
cdr3_nt: TGTGCCAGCAGCCGATCCGGGACAGGGGGGATCTACGAGCAGTACTTC
cdr3_aa: CASSRSGTGGIYEQYF

d_call: TRBD1
j_call: TRBJ2-3
clone_size: -
v_call: TRBV4-2
cdr3_nt: TGTGCCAGCAGCCAAGCCTTTCCAGGGGGCGACACAGATACGCAGTATTTT
cdr3_aa: CASSQAFPGGDTDTQYF

d_call: -
j_call: TRBJ1-2
clone_size: many
v_call: TRBV5-1
cdr3_nt: TGCGCCAGCAGCCGAGACCAGGTGGACTATGGCTACACCTTC
cdr3_aa: CASSRDQVDYGYTF

d_call: -
j_call: TRBJ1-1
clone_size: many
v_call: TRBV25-1
cdr3_nt: TGTGCCAGCACGAGGGGTACTGAAGCTTTCTTT
cdr3_aa: CASTRGTEAFF

d_call: -
j_call: TRBJ1-1
clone_size: -
v_call: TRBV9
cdr3_nt: TGTGCCAGCAGCATGGCGACGGGCAGGGAAACCACTGAAGCTTTCTTT
cdr3_aa: CASSMATGRETTEAFF

d_call: TRBD2
j_call: TRBJ2-7
clone_size: -
v_call: TRBV5-1
cdr3_nt: TGCGCCAGCAGCTTGGGGGGGACTAGCGGGGTCTCATCCTACGAGCAGTACTTC
cdr3_aa: CASSLGGTSGVSSYEQYF

d_call: TRBD1
j_call: TRBJ1-5
clone_size: -
v_call: TRBV27
cdr3_nt: TGTGCCAGCAGTCCAAGGACAGGGGATCAGCCCCAGCATTTT
cdr3_aa: CASSPRTGDQPQHF

d_call: TRBD1
j_call: TRBJ2-1
clone_size: -
v_call: TRBV29-1
cdr3_nt: TGCAGCGTTTGGACAGGGACGACCTACAATGAGCAGTTCTTC
cdr3_aa: CSVWTGTTYNEQFF

d_call: -
j_call: TRBJ1-1
clone_size: few
v_call: TRBV7-2
cdr3_nt: TGTGCCAGCAGCTTAGCTCAGGGGATAATGAACACTGAAGCTTTCTTT
cdr3_aa: CASSLAQGIMNTEAFF

d_call: TRBD1
j_call: TRBJ1-6
clone_size: -
v_call: TRBV19
cdr3_nt: TGTGCCAGTAGGCAGGGGACAGGGTCTTCACCCCTCCACTTT
cdr3_aa: CASRQGTGSSPLHF

d_call: TRBD2
j_call: TRBJ2-1
clone_size: -
v_call: TRBV6-1
cdr3_nt: TGTGCCAGCAGTGAAGCGCTTCTGGGTGAGACTAGCAACAATGAGCAGTTCTTC
cdr3_aa: CASSEALLGETSNNEQFF

d_call: -
j_call: TRBJ1-2
clone_size: many
v_call: TRBV12-3/TRBV12-4
cdr3_nt: TGTGCCAGCACGCCACCCCTAAGGGAAGCAAGCTACACCTTC
cdr3_aa: CASTPPLREASYTF

d_call: -
j_call: TRBJ1-1
clone_size: -
v_call: TRBV5-1
cdr3_nt: TGCGCCAGCAGCTCGGGGGACGGGAACACTGAAGCTTTCTTT
cdr3_aa: CASSSGDGNTEAFF

d_call: -
j_call: TRBJ2-7
clone_size: many
v_call: TRBV5-1
cdr3_nt: TGCGCCAGCAGCCCTACGGCGGGGACCTACGAGCAGTACTTC
cdr3_aa: CASSPTAGTYEQYF

d_call: -
j_call: TRBJ1-2
clone_size: -
v_call: TRBV10-2
cdr3_nt: TGCGCCAGCAGTTATGAAGGGTTTGGCTACACCTTC
cdr3_aa: CASSYEGFGYTF

d_call: -
j_call: TRBJ1-4
clone_size: -
v_call: TRBV11-1
cdr3_nt: TGTGCCAGCAGCTTAGCGCCCCGAGCCTTACTGGATGAAAAACTGTTTTTT
cdr3_aa: CASSLAPRALLDEKLFF

d_call: TRBD1
j_call: TRBJ1-1
clone_size: few
v_call: TRBV20-1
cdr3_nt: TGCAGTGCTAGTATAACAGGGGACCTCCCGAACACTGAAGCTTTCTTT
cdr3_aa: CSASITGDLPNTEAFF

d_call: -
j_call: TRBJ1-6
clone_size: few
v_call: TRBV20-1
cdr3_nt: TGCAGTGCTAGAGATATAGGACAGCTCTATAATTCACCCCTCCACTTT
cdr3_aa: CSARDIGQLYNSPLHF

d_call: -
j_call: TRBJ2-7
clone_size: many
v_call: TRBV7-9
cdr3_nt: TGTGCCAGCAGCTTCAGTCAGGCGATCTACGAGCAGTACTTC
cdr3_aa: CASSFSQAIYEQYF

d_call: -
j_call: TRBJ2-1
clone_size: few
v_call: TRBV6-4
cdr3_nt: TGTGCCAGCAGTGACTCGGCTACACGCTACAATGAGCAGTTCTTC
cdr3_aa: CASSDSATRYNEQFF

d_call: -
j_call: TRBJ2-5
clone_size: many
v_call: TRBV20-1
cdr3_nt: TGCAGTGCCCCCGCACGAGAGACCCAGTACTTC
cdr3_aa: CSAPARETQYF

d_call: -
j_call: TRBJ2-7
clone_size: -
v_call: TRBV29-1
cdr3_nt: TGCAGCGTCGTCGTCCCTCGGGGGGAGCAGTACTTC
cdr3_aa: CSVVVPRGEQYF

d_call: -
j_call: TRBJ1-6
clone_size: -
v_call: TRBV7-6
cdr3_nt: TGTGCCAGCAGCTTCTTCGATTTCGGGGGACCTAGCTCCTATAATTCACCCCTCCACTTT
cdr3_aa: CASSFFDFGGPSSYNSPLHF

d_call: -
j_call: TRBJ1-6
clone_size: -
v_call: TRBV10-3
cdr3_nt: TGTGCCATCAGGCCCAGTCAGGGGAAAAATTCACCCCTCCACTTT
cdr3_aa: CAIRPSQGKNSPLHF

d_call: TRBD2
j_call: TRBJ2-3
clone_size: many
v_call: TRBV19
cdr3_nt: TGTGCCGTCCGAGGGACTAGGAGCACAGATACGCAGTATTTT
cdr3_aa: CAVRGTRSTDTQYF

d_call: -
j_call: TRBJ1-6
clone_size: -
v_call: TRBV30
cdr3_nt: TGTGCCTGGAACATAAAGCAATTGGCCCTCCACTTT
cdr3_aa: CAWNIKQLALHF

d_call: TRBD1
j_call: TRBJ1-4
clone_size: -
v_call: TRBV16
cdr3_nt: TGTGCCAGCAGCCAGTCGCCGGGACAGGAAAATGAAAAACTGTTTTTT
cdr3_aa: CASSQSPGQENEKLFF

d_call: TRBD2
j_call: TRBJ2-7
clone_size: many
v_call: TRBV6-5
cdr3_nt: TGTGCCAGCAGTTCCGCGGGACTAGCGGGAGGCGAGCAGTACTTC
cdr3_aa: CASSSAGLAGGEQYF

d_call: -
j_call: TRBJ1-1
clone_size: few
v_call: TRBV19
cdr3_nt: TGTGCCAGTAGCCAACCGGGACGGCGGATGTCATACACTGAAGCTTTCTTT
cdr3_aa: CASSQPGRRMSYTEAFF

d_call: TRBD1
j_call: TRBJ1-2
clone_size: -
v_call: TRBV7-9
cdr3_nt: TGTGCCAGCAGCCTTACGGGACAGGGGGATGGCTACACCTTC
cdr3_aa: CASSLTGQGDGYTF